This T cell receptor beta chain is from a study of T cell changes during pregnancy in multiple sclerosis. TCRdb's table, derived via immunoSEQ multiplex PCR, lists solely in-frame clones and lacks some. The sample contains some 80,000 clones, roughly 95% of which appear only once. Germline CDR1 and CDR2: SNHLY and FYNNEI. The CDR3 is 16 residues long. J lost 9 bases, V lost 4 bases, and 13 bases had no gene match. J is TRBJ2-1 and V is TRBV2; 9 bases map to TRBD2. This receptor was obtained from a female donor with multiple sclerosis, enrolled in a pregnancy study. The sample in question was peripheral blood, obtained in the second trimester of pregnancy. The CDR3 sequence is CASSVWRAAGGIEQFF. The CDR3 nucleotides read TGTGCCAGCAGTGTTTGGAGGGCAGCGGGAGGTATTGAGCAGTTCTTC.